This TCR beta chain derives from a study of blood T cell repertoires in COVID-19. Enrolled during active infection, Seattle patients were then followed longitudinally. The authors' processing: Estimated nucleated cell counts came from reference gene primer amplification. Repertoires were generated with immunoSEQ multiplex PCR, while TCRdb's copy carries only in-frame clones and drops some. The DNA was the basis for D and trimming; V, J and clone size are from that table. Here the sample spans 150,000 to 200,000 clones, around 79% being singletons. The CDR3 totals 12 residues. Germline V gene data show CDR1 as GTSNPN and CDR2 as SVGIG (reference sequence). The V gene lost 0 bases and the J gene lost 8 bases, with 7 bases spanning the gap.

The clonotype comes from a woman aged 40 to 50 with COVID-19, enrolled during active disease. Sequencing input: peripheral blood. The gene calls are TRBV30 and TRBJ1-4; no firm D call. CDR3 DNA: TGTGCCTGGAGTGTGGGCGCGGAAAAACTGTTTTTT. Its protein is CAWSVGAEKLFF.